This TCR beta chain was sequenced for a study of shared clonotypes between healthy human individuals. All of the donors resided in Nashville, Tennessee, and each was a Caucasian adult. The table lists this clone with a few counts. The CDR3 is made up of 12 amino acids. Germline CDR1 is SGDLS and CDR2 is YYNGEE. V lost 0 bases to trimming and J lost 11 bases, with 11 bases between them. For each subset, genomic DNA was distributed in equal portions over several immunoSEQ plates. TCRdb's table, derived via immunoSEQ multiplex PCR, lists solely in-frame clones and lacks some. Of around 1,100,000 clones listed, approximately 75% are singletons.

This clonotype was sampled from a man between 18 and 29 years old in good health. Some clones in this sample may be carry-over from other donors' samples. The sample comprised memory CD4+ T cells from PBMCs. Subset denoted: CD45RA-negative fraction. This chain links TRBV9 with TRBJ1-1, with D possibly matching TRBD1 (5 bases). The CDR3 bases are TGTGCCAGCAGCGTAGCTCTGGGGGAGGCTTTCTTT. Protein product: CASSVALGEAFF.